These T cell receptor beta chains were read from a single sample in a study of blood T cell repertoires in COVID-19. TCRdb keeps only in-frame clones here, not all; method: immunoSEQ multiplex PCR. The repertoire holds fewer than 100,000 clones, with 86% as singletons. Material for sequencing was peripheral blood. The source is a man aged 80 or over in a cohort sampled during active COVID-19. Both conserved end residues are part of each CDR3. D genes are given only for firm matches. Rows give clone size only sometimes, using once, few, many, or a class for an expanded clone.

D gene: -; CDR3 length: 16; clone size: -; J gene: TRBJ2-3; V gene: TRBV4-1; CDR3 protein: CASSQEGGRATDTQYF; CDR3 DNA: TGCGCCAGCAGCCAAGAGGGGGGACGGGCCACAGATACGCAGTATTTT
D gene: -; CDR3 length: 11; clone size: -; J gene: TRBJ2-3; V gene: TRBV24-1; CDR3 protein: CATSVGDTQYF; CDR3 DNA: TGTGCCACCAGTGTCGGGGATACGCAGTATTTT
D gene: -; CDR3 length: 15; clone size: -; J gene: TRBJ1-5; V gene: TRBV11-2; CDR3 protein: CASSLEDSSNQPQHF; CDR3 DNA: TGTGCCAGCAGCTTAGAGGACAGCAGCAATCAGCCCCAGCATTTT
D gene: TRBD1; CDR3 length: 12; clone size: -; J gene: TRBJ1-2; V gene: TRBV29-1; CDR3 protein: CSVGTGSYGYTF; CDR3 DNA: TGCAGCGTAGGGACAGGGAGTTATGGCTACACCTTC
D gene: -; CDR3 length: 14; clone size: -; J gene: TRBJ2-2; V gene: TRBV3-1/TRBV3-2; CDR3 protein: CASSHGSEGGELFF; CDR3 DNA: TGTGCCAGCAGCCACGGGTCCGAGGGCGGGGAGCTGTTTTTT
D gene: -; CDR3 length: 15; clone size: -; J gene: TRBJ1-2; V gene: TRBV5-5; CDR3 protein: CASSPGGGGNYGYTF; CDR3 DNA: TGTGCCAGCAGCCCGGGTGGGGGAGGAAACTATGGCTACACCTTC
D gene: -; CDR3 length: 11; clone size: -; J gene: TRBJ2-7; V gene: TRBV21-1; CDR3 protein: CASSTFYEQYF; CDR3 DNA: TGTGCCAGCAGCACGTTCTACGAGCAGTACTTC
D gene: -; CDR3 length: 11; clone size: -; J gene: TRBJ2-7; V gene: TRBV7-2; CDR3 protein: CASSSYYEQYF; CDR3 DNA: TGTGCCAGCAGCTCTTACTACGAGCAGTACTTC
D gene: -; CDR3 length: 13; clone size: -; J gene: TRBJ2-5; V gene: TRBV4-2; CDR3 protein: CASSPRVRETQYF; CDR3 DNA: TGTGCCAGCAGCCCACGGGTTCGAGAGACCCAGTACTTC
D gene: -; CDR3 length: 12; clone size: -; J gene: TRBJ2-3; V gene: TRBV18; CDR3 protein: CASSSLGDTQYF; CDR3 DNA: TGTGCCAGCTCGTCCTTGGGCGATACGCAGTATTTT
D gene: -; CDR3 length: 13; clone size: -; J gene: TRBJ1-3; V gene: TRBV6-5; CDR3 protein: CASRWASGNTIYF; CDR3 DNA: TGTGCCAGCAGGTGGGCGTCTGGAAACACCATATATTTT
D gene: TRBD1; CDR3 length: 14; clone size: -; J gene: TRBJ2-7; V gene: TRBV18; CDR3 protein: CASSLRDRGYEQYF; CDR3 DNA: TGTGCCAGCTCCCTCCGGGACAGGGGCTACGAGCAGTACTTC
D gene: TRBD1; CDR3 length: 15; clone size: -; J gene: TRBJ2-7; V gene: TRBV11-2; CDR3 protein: CASSLSGQGAYEQYF; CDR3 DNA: TGTGCCAGCAGCTTATCGGGACAGGGGGCGTACGAGCAGTACTTC
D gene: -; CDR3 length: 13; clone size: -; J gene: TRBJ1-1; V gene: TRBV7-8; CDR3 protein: CASSPSTQLEAFF; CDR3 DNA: TGTGCCAGCAGCCCGTCGACACAATTGGAAGCTTTCTTT
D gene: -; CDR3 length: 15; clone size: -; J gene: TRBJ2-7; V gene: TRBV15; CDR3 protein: CATSRDRGAAYEQYF; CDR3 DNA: TGTGCCACCAGCAGAGATCGGGGGGCCGCCTACGAGCAGTACTTC
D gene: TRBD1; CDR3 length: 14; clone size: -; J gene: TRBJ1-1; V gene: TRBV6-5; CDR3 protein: CASTPTGGGTEAFF; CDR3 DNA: TGTGCCAGCACCCCGACAGGGGGCGGCACTGAAGCTTTCTTT
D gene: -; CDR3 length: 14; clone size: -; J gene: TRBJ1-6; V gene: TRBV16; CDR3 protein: CASSQSRGDSPLHF; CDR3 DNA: TGTGCCAGCAGCCAATCTCGGGGGGATTCACCCCTCCACTTT
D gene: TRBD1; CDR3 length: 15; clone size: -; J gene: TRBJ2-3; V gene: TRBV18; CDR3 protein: CASSPGDRGLDTQYF; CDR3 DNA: TGTGCCAGCTCACCTGGGGACAGGGGCCTGGATACGCAGTATTTT
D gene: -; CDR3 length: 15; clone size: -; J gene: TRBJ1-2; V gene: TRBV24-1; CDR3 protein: CATSDPNRDHYGYTF; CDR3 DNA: TGTGCCACCAGTGACCCGAACAGGGATCACTATGGCTACACCTTC
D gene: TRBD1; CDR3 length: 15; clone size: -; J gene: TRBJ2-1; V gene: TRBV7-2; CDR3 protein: CASSPWTGGVNEQFF; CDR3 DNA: TGTGCCAGCAGCCCGTGGACAGGGGGCGTTAATGAGCAGTTCTTC
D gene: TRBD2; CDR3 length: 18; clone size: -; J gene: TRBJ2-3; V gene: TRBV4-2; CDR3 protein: CASSPFRAGGAHTDTQYF; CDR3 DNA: TGTGCCAGCAGCCCGTTCCGGGCGGGGGGCGCCCACACAGATACGCAGTATTTT
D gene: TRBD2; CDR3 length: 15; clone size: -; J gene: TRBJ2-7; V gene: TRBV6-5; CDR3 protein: CASCREGLLMSEQYF; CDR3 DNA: TGTGCCAGCTGCCGGGAGGGCCTCCTTATGAGTGAGCAGTACTTC
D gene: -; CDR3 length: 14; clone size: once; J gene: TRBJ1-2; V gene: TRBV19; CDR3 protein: CASSIGQPGYGYTF; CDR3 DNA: TGTGCCAGTAGTATTGGACAGCCTGGCTATGGCTACACCTTC
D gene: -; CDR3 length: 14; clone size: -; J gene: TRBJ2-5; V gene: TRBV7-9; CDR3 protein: CASSSMDTYGTQYF; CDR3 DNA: TGTGCCAGCAGCTCCATGGACACTTATGGGACCCAGTACTTC
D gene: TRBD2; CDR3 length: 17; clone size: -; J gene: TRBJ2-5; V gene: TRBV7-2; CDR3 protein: CASSLLLAEMYQETQYF; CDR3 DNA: TGTGCCAGCAGCTTACTACTAGCGGAGATGTACCAAGAGACCCAGTACTTC
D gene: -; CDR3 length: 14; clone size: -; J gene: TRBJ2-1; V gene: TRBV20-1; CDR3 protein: CSASRGALINEQFF; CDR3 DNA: TGCAGTGCTAGTCGGGGGGCTCTGATTAATGAGCAGTTCTTC
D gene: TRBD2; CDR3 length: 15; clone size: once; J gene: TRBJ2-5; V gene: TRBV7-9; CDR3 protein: CASSSSGADQETQYF; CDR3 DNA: TGTGCCAGCAGCTCAAGCGGGGCAGACCAAGAGACCCAGTACTTC
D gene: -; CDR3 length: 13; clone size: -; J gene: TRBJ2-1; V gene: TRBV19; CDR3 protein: CASSFASLNEQFF; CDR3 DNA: TGTGCCAGTAGTTTCGCTAGTCTGAATGAGCAGTTCTTC
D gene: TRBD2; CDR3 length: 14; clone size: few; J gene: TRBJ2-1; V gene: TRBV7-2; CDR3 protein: CASMGLAGNNEQFF; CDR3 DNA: TGTGCCAGCATGGGACTAGCGGGCAACAATGAGCAGTTCTTC
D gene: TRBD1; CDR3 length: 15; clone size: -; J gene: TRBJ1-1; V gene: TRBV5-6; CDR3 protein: CASSSGTGWNTEAFF; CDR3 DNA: TGTGCCAGCAGCTCCGGGACAGGCTGGAACACTGAAGCTTTCTTT
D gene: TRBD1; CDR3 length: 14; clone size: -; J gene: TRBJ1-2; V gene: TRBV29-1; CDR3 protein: CSVEGQGAFYGYTF; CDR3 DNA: TGCAGCGTGGAGGGACAGGGGGCCTTCTATGGCTACACCTTC
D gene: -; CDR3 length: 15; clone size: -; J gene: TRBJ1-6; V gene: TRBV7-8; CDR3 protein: CASTRDRRLNSPLHF; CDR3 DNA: TGTGCCAGCACCCGAGACAGGAGACTTAATTCACCCCTCCACTTT
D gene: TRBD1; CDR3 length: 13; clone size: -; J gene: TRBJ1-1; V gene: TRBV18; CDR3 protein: CASSQGARTEAFF; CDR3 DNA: TGTGCCAGCTCACAGGGGGCGCGGACTGAAGCTTTCTTT
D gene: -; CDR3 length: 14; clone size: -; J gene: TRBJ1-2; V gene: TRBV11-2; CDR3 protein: CASSHVRRGYGYTF; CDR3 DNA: TGTGCCAGCAGCCATGTCCGGCGAGGGTATGGCTACACCTTC
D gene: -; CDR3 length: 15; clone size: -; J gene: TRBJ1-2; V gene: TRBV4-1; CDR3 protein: CASSQGPQGPYGYTF; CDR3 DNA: TGCGCCAGCAGCCAAGGTCCCCAGGGTCCCTATGGCTACACCTTC
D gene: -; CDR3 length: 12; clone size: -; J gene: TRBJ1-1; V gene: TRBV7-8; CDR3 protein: CASSPKPSEAFF; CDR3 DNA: TGTGCCAGCAGCCCCAAGCCCTCTGAGGCTTTCTTT
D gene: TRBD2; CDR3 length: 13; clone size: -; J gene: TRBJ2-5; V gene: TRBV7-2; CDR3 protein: CASSSQTGGTQYF; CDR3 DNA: TGTGCCAGCAGCTCCCAAACGGGGGGGACCCAGTACTTC
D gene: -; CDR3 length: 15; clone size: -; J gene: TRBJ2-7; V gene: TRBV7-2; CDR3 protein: CASSLAWTGPYEQYF; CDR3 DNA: TGTGCCAGCAGCTTAGCTTGGACTGGCCCCTACGAGCAGTACTTC